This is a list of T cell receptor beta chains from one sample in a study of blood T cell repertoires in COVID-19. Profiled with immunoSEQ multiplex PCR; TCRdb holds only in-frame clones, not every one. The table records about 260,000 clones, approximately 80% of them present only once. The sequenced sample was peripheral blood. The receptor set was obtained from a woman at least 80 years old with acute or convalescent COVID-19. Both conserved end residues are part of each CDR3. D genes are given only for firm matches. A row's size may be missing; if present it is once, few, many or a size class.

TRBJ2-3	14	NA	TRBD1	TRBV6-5	CASDDRGLADTQYF	TGTGCCAGCGACGACAGGGGGTTGGCAGATACGCAGTATTTT
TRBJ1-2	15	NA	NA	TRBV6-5	CASHTAGAANYGYTF	TGTGCCAGCCATACTGCGGGGGCAGCTAACTATGGCTACACCTTC
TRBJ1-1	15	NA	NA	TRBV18	CASSSRGGMNTEAFF	TGTGCCAGCTCTTCCCGCGGAGGTATGAACACTGAAGCTTTCTTT
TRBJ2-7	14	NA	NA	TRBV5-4	CASSFGGGAYEQYF	TGTGCCAGCAGCTTTGGCGGAGGAGCCTACGAGCAGTACTTC
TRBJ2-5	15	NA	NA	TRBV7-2	CASSSSLGGWETQYF	TGTGCCAGCAGCTCCTCCCTAGGGGGTTGGGAGACCCAGTACTTC
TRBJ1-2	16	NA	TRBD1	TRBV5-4	CASSLGTRTGGNGYTF	TGTGCCAGCAGCTTGGGGACACGGACAGGGGGGAATGGCTACACCTTC
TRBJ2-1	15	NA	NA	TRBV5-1	CASSRGTAASNEQFF	TGCGCCAGCAGCAGGGGCACGGCAGCGTCCAATGAGCAGTTCTTC
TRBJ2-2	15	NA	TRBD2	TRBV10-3	CAISRLAANTGELFF	TGTGCCATCAGCCGACTAGCGGCGAACACCGGGGAGCTGTTTTTT
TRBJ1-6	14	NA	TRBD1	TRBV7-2	CASSVTGGSSPLHF	TGTGCCAGCAGCGTAACAGGGGGTTCTTCACCCCTCCACTTT
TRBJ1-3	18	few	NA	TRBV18	CASSKTVPGQHSGNTIYF	TGTGCCAGCTCAAAAACCGTTCCGGGACAACACTCTGGAAACACCATATATTTT
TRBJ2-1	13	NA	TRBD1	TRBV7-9	CASSRTGLNEQFF	TGTGCCAGCAGCCGGACAGGGCTCAATGAGCAGTTCTTC
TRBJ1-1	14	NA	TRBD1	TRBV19	CASITDRADTEAFF	TGTGCCAGTATTACAGACAGGGCCGACACTGAAGCTTTCTTT
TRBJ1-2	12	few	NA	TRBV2	CASQQGNYGYTF	TGTGCCAGCCAACAGGGAAACTATGGCTACACCTTC
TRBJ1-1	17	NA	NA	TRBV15	CATSRAIRVGIGTEAFF	TGTGCCACCAGCAGAGCCATCAGGGTAGGGATTGGCACTGAAGCTTTCTTT
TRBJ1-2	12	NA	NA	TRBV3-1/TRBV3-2	CASSQSFYGYTF	TGTGCCAGCAGCCAATCCTTCTATGGCTACACCTTC
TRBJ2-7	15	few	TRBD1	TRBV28	CASSSRTGRTYEQYF	TGTGCCAGCAGTTCCCGGACAGGGAGGACCTACGAGCAGTACTTC
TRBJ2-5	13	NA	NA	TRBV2	CASTNQGSVTQYF	TGTGCCAGCACCAATCAGGGGTCGGTGACCCAGTACTTC
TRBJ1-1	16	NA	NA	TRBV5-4	CASSLDGGTLNTEAFF	TGTGCCAGCAGCTTGGACGGGGGGACGCTGAACACTGAAGCTTTCTTT
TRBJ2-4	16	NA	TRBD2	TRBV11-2	CASSSGTSGRKNIQYF	TGTGCCAGCAGCTCCGGGACTAGCGGGCGAAAAAACATTCAGTACTTC
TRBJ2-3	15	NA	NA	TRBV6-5	CASSLRLGFTDTQYF	TGTGCCAGCAGTCTTAGACTAGGCTTCACAGATACGCAGTATTTT
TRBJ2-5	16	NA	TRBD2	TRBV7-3	CASSKVPGLAGETQYF	TGTGCCAGCAGCAAAGTCCCGGGACTAGCGGGGGAGACCCAGTACTTC
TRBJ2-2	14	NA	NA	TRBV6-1	CASSERAGTGELFF	TGTGCCAGCAGTGAACGTGCGGGAACCGGGGAGCTGTTTTTT
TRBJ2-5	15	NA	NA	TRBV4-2	CASSQDTDYGETQYF	TGTGCCAGCAGCCAAGATACGGATTACGGGGAGACCCAGTACTTC
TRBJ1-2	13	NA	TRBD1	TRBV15	CATSWTGTYGYTF	TGTGCCACCAGCTGGACAGGGACCTATGGCTACACCTTC
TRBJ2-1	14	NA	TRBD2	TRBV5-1	CASSLSGRDNEQFF	TGCGCCAGCAGCTTGAGCGGGAGGGACAATGAGCAGTTCTTC
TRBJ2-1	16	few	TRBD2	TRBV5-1	CASSIPGLAGANEQFF	TGCGCCAGCTCTATCCCGGGACTAGCGGGAGCAAATGAGCAGTTCTTC
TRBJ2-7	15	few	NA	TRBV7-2	CASSHSGSLSYEQYF	TGTGCCAGCAGCCATAGCGGTTCGCTCTCCTACGAGCAGTACTTC
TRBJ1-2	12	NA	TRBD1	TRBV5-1	CASSLGQDGYTF	TGCGCCAGCAGCTTAGGACAGGATGGCTACACCTTC
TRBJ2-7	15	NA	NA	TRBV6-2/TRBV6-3	CASSYQTTGIDEQYF	TGTGCCAGCAGTTACCAAACTACAGGGATCGACGAGCAGTACTTC
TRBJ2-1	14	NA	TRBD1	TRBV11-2	CASSFGQGLNEQFF	TGTGCCAGCAGCTTCGGACAGGGACTGAATGAGCAGTTCTTC
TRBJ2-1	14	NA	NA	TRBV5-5	CASSLIVNGAGQFF	TGTGCCAGCAGCTTGATTGTAAACGGGGCGGGACAGTTCTTC
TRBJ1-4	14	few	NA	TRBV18	CASSPPGQWEKLFF	TGTGCCAGCTCGCCTCCGGGACAATGGGAAAAACTGTTTTTT
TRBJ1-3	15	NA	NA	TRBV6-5	CASSNTVDSGNTIYF	TGTGCCAGCAGTAATACGGTTGACTCTGGAAACACCATATATTTT
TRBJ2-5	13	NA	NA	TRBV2	CASSKGGPQTQYF	TGTGCCAGCAGTAAAGGGGGGCCGCAGACCCAGTACTTC
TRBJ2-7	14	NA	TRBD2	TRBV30	CAWRGLAGAYEQYF	TGTGCCTGGAGGGGACTAGCGGGAGCTTACGAGCAGTACTTC
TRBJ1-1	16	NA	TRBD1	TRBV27	CASSSLSRGLNTEAFF	TGTGCCAGCAGTTCCCTCTCAAGGGGGCTGAACACTGAAGCTTTCTTT
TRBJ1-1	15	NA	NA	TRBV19	CASSIDRRENTEAFF	TGTGCCAGTAGTATAGACCGGAGGGAGAACACTGAAGCTTTCTTT
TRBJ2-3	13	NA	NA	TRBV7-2	CASSLSIGDTQYF	TGTGCCAGCAGCTTATCGATCGGAGATACGCAGTATTTT
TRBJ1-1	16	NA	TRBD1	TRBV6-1	CASSEYGDRGASEAFF	TGTGCCAGCAGTGAATATGGGGACAGGGGGGCCTCTGAAGCTTTCTTT
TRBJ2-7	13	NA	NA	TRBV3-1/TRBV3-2	CASSHADSYEQYF	TGTGCCAGCAGCCATGCGGACAGCTACGAGCAGTACTTC
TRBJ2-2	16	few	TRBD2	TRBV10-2	CASSFAGGGNTGELFF	TGCGCCAGCAGTTTCGCGGGGGGCGGGAACACCGGGGAGCTGTTTTTT
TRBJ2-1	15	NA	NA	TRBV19	CASSIDRASVNEQFF	TGTGCCAGTAGTATAGACAGGGCCTCCGTAAATGAGCAGTTCTTC
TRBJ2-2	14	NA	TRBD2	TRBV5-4	CASSLAGGTGELFF	TGTGCCAGCAGCTTGGCGGGGGGAACCGGGGAGCTGTTTTTT
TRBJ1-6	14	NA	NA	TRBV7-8	CASSFAGDNSPLHF	TGTGCCAGCAGCTTCGCAGGTGATAATTCACCCCTCCACTTT
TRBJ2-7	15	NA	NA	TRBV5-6	CASSLGDRPYYEQYF	TGTGCCAGCAGCTTGGGTGACAGGCCATACTACGAGCAGTACTTC
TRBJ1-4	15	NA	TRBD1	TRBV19	CASSRQGDGNEKLFF	TGTGCCAGTAGTAGACAGGGAGACGGTAATGAAAAACTGTTTTTT
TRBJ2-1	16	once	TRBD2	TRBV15	CATSRRTSGSRNEQFF	TGTGCCACCAGCAGACGGACTAGCGGGAGTAGAAATGAGCAGTTCTTC
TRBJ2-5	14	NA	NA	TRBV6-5	CASSYSRDAETQYF	TGTGCCAGCAGTTACTCGAGGGATGCAGAGACCCAGTACTTC
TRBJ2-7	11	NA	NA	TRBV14	CASSLHYEQYF	TGTGCCAGCAGCCTACACTACGAGCAGTACTTC
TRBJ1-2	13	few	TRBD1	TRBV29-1	CSVDTGALYGYTF	TGCAGCGTTGACACAGGGGCCTTATATGGCTACACCTTC
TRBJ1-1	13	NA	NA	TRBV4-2	CASSQDRGREAFF	TGTGCCAGCAGCCAAGATAGAGGCCGTGAAGCTTTCTTT
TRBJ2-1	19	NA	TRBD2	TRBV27	CASSPRKTGLAGLYNEQFF	TGTGCCAGCAGCCCGAGGAAAACGGGACTAGCGGGCCTCTACAATGAGCAGTTCTTC